The 21 T cell receptor beta chains presented below share a single source sample, sequenced in a study of blood T cell repertoires in COVID-19. Data came from immunoSEQ multiplex PCR; TCRdb stores just in-frame clones and leaves some out. The data hold 220,000 or so clones, with 70% to 90% observed a single time. The sequencing input was peripheral blood. The receptor source for this set is a man aged 50-59 years who had recovered from COVID-19.

V gene TRBV4-2 combines with J gene TRBJ2-1, with 7 bases identical to TRBD2. The CDR3 is 16 amino acids. Per the germline V gene, CDR1 is LGHNA and CDR2 is YNFKEQ. Unmatched junction bases numbered 10, after V lost 0 bases and J lost 8 bases. The CDR3 DNA is TGTGCCAGCAGCCAAGAGGCTAGCGGCTTGTTGGATGAGCAGTTCTTC. This sequence encodes CASSQEASGLLDEQFF.

The chain couples TRBV3-1 (or the pseudogene TRBV3-2) to TRBJ1-2; D may be TRBD1 (5 bases). CDR1 LGHDT and CDR2 YNNKEL come from the germline V gene (reference sequence). Between the trimmed V and J ends, which lost 4 bases and 1 base, there was a span of 13 bases. The CDR3 is 15 residues long. As DNA, the CDR3 is TGTGCCAGCAGCCGCTGGGGGGAGGATAACTATGGCTACACCTTC. Translation gives CASSRWGEDNYGYTF.

The V call is TRBV5-1, the J call TRBJ1-1, with 9 bases identical to TRBD1. V lost 3 bases to trimming and J lost 1 base; unmatched junction nucleotides: 7. Germline-derived CDR1 and CDR2 are SGHRS and YFSETQ. The CDR3 loop spans 16 amino acids. In DNA form, the CDR3 reads TGCGCCAGCAGCTGGGGACCGGGACAGGGGAACACTGAAGCTTTCTTT. This translates into CASSWGPGQGNTEAFF.

The rearrangement joins TRBV18 to TRBJ2-1; TRBD1 matches 7 bases. CDR3 size: 16 residues. Germline CDR1 reads KGHSH; CDR2 reads LQKENI. After removal of 3 bases from V and 5 bases from J, the junction contained 10 bases not matched to a gene. The CDR3, as DNA: TGTGCCAGCTCACCCTTGTTACAGGGGACAAACAATGAGCAGTTCTTC. It specifies CASSPLLQGTNNEQFF.

The chain employs TRBV3-1 (or the pseudogene TRBV3-2) and TRBJ1-2; D might be TRBD1 (6 bases). The CDR3 has 15 amino acids. V was cut by 1 base and J by 4 bases, with 13 bases left in between. Germline loops: CDR1 LGHDT, CDR2 YNNKEL (reference sequence). The CDR3 loop is CASSQVHRETYGYTF. CDR3 sequence (DNA): TGTGCCAGCAGCCAAGTTCACAGGGAAACCTATGGCTACACCTTC.

The J gene is TRBJ1-6, the V gene TRBV28; D may be TRBD1 (6 bases). Trimming pared 6 bases from V and 10 bases from J, leaving 16 bases between. The CDR3 is 14 amino acids. Germline V gene sequence: CDR1 MDHEN, CDR2 SYDVKM. In DNA form, the CDR3 reads TGTGCCAGCAGCCCGGGGGGGGCAGGATCACCCCTCCACTTT. It translates to CASSPGGAGSPLHF. Using reference TRBV28 and TRBJ1-6 for the parts outside the CDR3, the full variable domain is DVKVTQSSRYLVKRTGEKVFLECVQDMDHENMFWYRQDPGLGLRLIYFSYDVKMKEKGDIPEGYSVSREKKERFSLILESASTNQTSMYLCASSPGGAGSPLHFGNGTRLTVT.

The rearrangement joins TRBV7-6 to TRBJ2-3; D is possibly TRBD2 (5 bases). Germline loops: CDR1 SGHVS, CDR2 FNYEAQ. The CDR3 consists of 16 residues. V was shortened by 1 base and J by 0 bases, with 11 bases between the two germline ends. The CDR3 bases are TGTGCCAGCAGCTTAGTTGCGGGTACTAGCACAGATACGCAGTATTTT. Its protein is CASSLVAGTSTDTQYF.

The chain couples TRBV6-1 to TRBJ2-1; 11 nucleotides agree with TRBD2. The CDR3 has 15 residues. The V and J ends lost 2 bases and 8 bases, in that order; junction bases with no gene match: 5. CDR1 and CDR2 from the germline V gene are MNHNS and SASEGT. This CDR3 is CASSESLAGAYEQFF. CDR3 coding DNA: TGTGCCAGCAGTGAATCACTAGCGGGAGCCTATGAGCAGTTCTTC.

The V gene is TRBV19, the J gene TRBJ2-7; 8 nucleotides line up with TRBD1. V trimming: 4 bases; J trimming: 2 bases; junction bases outside the gene matches: 4. Germline CDR1 LNHDA, CDR2 SQIVND (reference sequence). The CDR3 totals 14 residues. The CDR3 protein is CASSKGQGTYEQYF. CDR3 DNA sequence: TGTGCCAGTAGTAAAGGACAGGGAACCTACGAGCAGTACTTC.

This chain joins TRBV27 and TRBJ1-3, with 10 bases matching TRBD1. Germline V lookup: CDR1 MNHEY, CDR2 SMNVEV (reference sequence). The CDR3 consists of 17 residues. The junction had 10 bases not matched to a gene; V was cut back by 6 bases and J by 2 bases. The CDR3 DNA reads TGTGCCAGCAGCCCTTTCGGAGACAGGGGGCCTGGAAACACCATATATTTT. Translating it yields CASSPFGDRGPGNTIYF.

This sequence joins TRBV5-4 and TRBJ1-1; 10 nucleotides match TRBD1. Per germline, CDR1 SGHNT and CDR2 YYREEE (reference sequence). The CDR3 sequence is 20 residues long. The ends lost 6 bases at V and 1 base at J; junction bases unmatched: 21. CDR3 in amino acids: CASTESYSRTGGFRNTEAFF. The CDR3 coding sequence is TGTGCCAGCACCGAGTCTTATAGCAGGACAGGGGGATTTAGGAACACTGAAGCTTTCTTT.

J is TRBJ2-5 and V is TRBV5-1, with TRBD1 identical over 9 bases. The CDR3 covers 16 residues. The ends lost 1 base at V and 9 bases at J; junction bases unmatched: 13. Germline-derived CDR1 and CDR2 are SGHRS and YFSETQ. Here the CDR3 DNA reads TGCGCCAGCAGCTTGATGGACAGGGGCCCTCAAAGGGCCCAGTACTTC. Translation gives CASSLMDRGPQRAQYF.

This clone occurred a few times. This chain links TRBV6-1 with TRBJ2-7; 7 bases line up with TRBD2. The ends lost 1 base at V and 6 bases at J; junction bases unmatched: 3. CDR1 and CDR2 from the germline V gene are MNHNS and SASEGT. This CDR3 is 13 amino acids long. The CDR3 DNA reads TGTGCCAGCAGTGAAGGACTAGCCCTCGAGCAGTACTTC. It yields the protein CASSEGLALEQYF.

This clone was recorded only once. V and J are TRBV5-1 and TRBJ2-7; the D gene is possibly TRBD1 (6 bases). The germline V and J ends were trimmed by 3 bases and 2 bases, with 12 bases remaining between them. The CDR3 sequence is 14 residues long. Germline V gene sequence: CDR1 SGHRS, CDR2 YFSETQ. CDR3 loop: CASSWGQAAYEQYF. CDR3 nucleotides: TGCGCCAGCAGCTGGGGGCAGGCCGCCTACGAGCAGTACTTC.

The chain uses TRBV15 and TRBJ2-5; D is unresolved. Germline loops: CDR1 LNHNV, CDR2 YYDKDF (reference sequence). The CDR3 totals 13 residues. V was trimmed by 6 bases and J by 1 base, leaving 9 bases between them. In DNA form, the CDR3 reads TGTGCCACCAGTGGGCGCTTCCAAGAGACCCAGTACTTC. This gives the protein CATSGRFQETQYF. Full variable domain (outside the CDR3, taken from reference TRBV15 and TRBJ2-5): DAMVIQNPRYQVTQFGKPVTLSCSQTLNHNVMYWYQQKSSQAPKLLFHYYDKDFNNEADTPDNFQSRRPNTSFCFLDIRSPGLGDTAMYLCATSGRFQETQYFGPGTRLLVL.

The chain has TRBV19 and TRBJ2-1; D is unresolved. Trimming stripped 3 bases from V and 8 bases from J, with 8 bases between. Germline V CDR1 and CDR2: LNHDA, SQIVND (reference sequence). There are 12 residues in the CDR3. DNA for the CDR3: TGTGCCAGTAGTATCTCAAGAGATGAGCAGTTCTTC. Protein sequence: CASSISRDEQFF. Using reference TRBV19 and TRBJ2-1 for the parts outside the CDR3, the full variable domain is DGGITQSPKYLFRKEGQNVTLSCEQNLNHDAMYWYRQDPGQGLRLIYYSQIVNDFQKGDIAEGYSVSREKKESFPLTVTSAQKNPTAFYLCASSISRDEQFFGPGTRLTVL.

This clone was counted once. The chain has TRBV28 and TRBJ1-6, with unresolved D. In germline, CDR1 is MDHEN, CDR2 SYDVKM. V was cut by 7 bases and J by 0 bases, with 13 bases left in between. This CDR3 has 16 residues. This chain's CDR3 is CASTPTFRSYNSPLHF. The DNA for the CDR3 is TGTGCCAGCACCCCGACATTTCGCTCCTATAATTCACCCCTCCACTTT.

The chain uses TRBV19 and TRBJ2-5, with D possibly TRBD1 on 5 matching bases. Germline V gene sequence: CDR1 LNHDA, CDR2 SQIVND (reference sequence). This CDR3 has 16 residues. Trimming removed 3 bases from V and 1 base from J, with 15 bases in between. The DNA for the CDR3 is TGTGCCAGTAGTATTGGGGCAGGGATGAGCCAAGAGACCCAGTACTTC. Residues: CASSIGAGMSQETQYF.

The genes are TRBV28 and TRBJ2-3, with 8 bases fitting TRBD2. This CDR3 has 15 amino acids. From germline, CDR1 is MDHEN and CDR2 SYDVKM. V trimming: 8 bases; J trimming: 5 bases; junction bases outside the gene matches: 12. The CDR3 nucleotides are TGTGCCAGCGCCCTTAGCGGGAAGGTCAGAGATACGCAGTATTTT. Translation gives CASALSGKVRDTQYF.

The chain recombines TRBV29-1 with TRBJ2-1; 13 bases agree with TRBD2. Germline trimming cut 3 bases from V and 5 bases from J; bases unmatched to any gene: 10. The germline CDR1 and CDR2 sequences are SQVTM and ANQGSEA. This CDR3 has 17 amino acids. The CDR3 region is CSVDGLAGALDHNEQFF. In DNA form, the CDR3 reads TGCAGCGTTGACGGACTAGCGGGAGCCCTGGACCACAATGAGCAGTTCTTC.

CDR3 region: CASSIFSGSSYEQYF. The CDR3 DNA reads as TGTGCCAGTAGTATATTTTCCGGGAGCTCCTACGAGCAGTACTTC. The gene calls are TRBV19 and TRBJ2-7; the D gene is possibly TRBD2 (6 bases). Germline values: CDR1 LNHDA, CDR2 SQIVND (reference sequence). V was shortened by 2 bases and J by 0 bases, with 11 bases between the two germline ends. The CDR3 covers 15 residues.